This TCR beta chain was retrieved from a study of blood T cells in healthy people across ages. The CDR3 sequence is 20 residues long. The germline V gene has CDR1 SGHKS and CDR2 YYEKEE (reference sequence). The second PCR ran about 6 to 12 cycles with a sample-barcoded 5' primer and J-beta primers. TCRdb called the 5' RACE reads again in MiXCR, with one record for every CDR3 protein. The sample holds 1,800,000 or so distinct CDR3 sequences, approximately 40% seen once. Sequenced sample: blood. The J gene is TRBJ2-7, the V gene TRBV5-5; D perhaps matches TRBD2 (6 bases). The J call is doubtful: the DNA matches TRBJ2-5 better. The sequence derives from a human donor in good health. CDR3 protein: CASSTPSGSGANVLRETQYF. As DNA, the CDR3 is TGTGCCAGCAGCACCCCGAGCGGTAGCGGAGCGAATGTTCTCCGGGAGACCCAGTACTTC.